This entry concerns a single TCR beta chain. This CDR3 comprises 14 residues. The trim removed 0 bases at V and 8 bases at J, leaving 5 bases unmatched. Germline assignment: CDR1 SGHNT and CDR2 YYREEE (reference sequence). The data derive from a study of blood T cell repertoires in COVID-19. In the study's own analysis: Estimation of nucleated cell counts relied on the amplification of reference gene primers. Profiled with immunoSEQ multiplex PCR; TCRdb holds only in-frame clones, not every one. V and J calls plus clone size are reproduced from that table; the DNA served to infer D and trimming. The sample records about 300,000 clones, approximately 90% being singletons.

This receptor was obtained from a woman between 25 and 40 years old with COVID-19, enrolled during active disease. The V call is TRBV5-4, the J call TRBJ1-3; 7 bases align to TRBD1. The sample comprised peripheral blood. CDR3 coding DNA: TGTGCCAGCAGCTTGGATAGCAGGGGGTACACCATATATTTT. Residues: CASSLDSRGYTIYF.